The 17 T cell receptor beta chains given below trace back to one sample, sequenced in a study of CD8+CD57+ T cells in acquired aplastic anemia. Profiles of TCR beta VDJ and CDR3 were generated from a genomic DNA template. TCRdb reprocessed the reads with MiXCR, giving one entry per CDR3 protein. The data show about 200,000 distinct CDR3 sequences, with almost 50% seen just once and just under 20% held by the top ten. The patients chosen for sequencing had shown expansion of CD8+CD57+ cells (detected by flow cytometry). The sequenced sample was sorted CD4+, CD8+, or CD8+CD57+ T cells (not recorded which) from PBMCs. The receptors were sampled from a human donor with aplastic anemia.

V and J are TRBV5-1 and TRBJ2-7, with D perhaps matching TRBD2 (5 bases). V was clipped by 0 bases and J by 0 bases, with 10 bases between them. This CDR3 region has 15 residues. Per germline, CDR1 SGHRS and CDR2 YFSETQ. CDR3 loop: CASSLETGISYEQYF. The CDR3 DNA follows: TGCGCCAGCAGCTTGGAAACGGGGATCTCCTACGAGCAGTACTTC.

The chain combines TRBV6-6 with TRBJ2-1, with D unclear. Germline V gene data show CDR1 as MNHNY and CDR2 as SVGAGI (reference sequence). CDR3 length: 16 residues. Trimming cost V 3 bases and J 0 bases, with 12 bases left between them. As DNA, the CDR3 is TGTGCCAGCAGTTATAGTTCAGATGACTCCTACAATGAGCAGTTCTTC. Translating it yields CASSYSSDDSYNEQFF.

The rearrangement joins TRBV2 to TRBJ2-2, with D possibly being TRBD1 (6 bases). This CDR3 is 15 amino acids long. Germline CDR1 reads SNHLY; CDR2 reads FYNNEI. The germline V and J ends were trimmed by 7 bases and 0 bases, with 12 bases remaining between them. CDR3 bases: TGTGCCAGCAAAGTTGGACAGACGAACACCGGGGAGCTGTTTTTT. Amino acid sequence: CASKVGQTNTGELFF.

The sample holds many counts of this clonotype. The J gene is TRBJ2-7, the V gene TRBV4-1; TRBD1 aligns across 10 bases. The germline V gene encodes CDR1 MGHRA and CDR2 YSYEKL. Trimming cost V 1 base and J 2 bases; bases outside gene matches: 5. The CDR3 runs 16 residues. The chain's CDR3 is CASSQGGTGEAYEQYF. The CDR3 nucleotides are TGCGCCAGCAGCCAAGGAGGGACAGGGGAAGCCTACGAGCAGTACTTC.

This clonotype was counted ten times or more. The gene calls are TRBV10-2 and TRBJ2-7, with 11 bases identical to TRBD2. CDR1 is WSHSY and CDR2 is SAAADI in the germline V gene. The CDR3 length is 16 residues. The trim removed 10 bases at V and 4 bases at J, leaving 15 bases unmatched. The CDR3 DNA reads TGCGCCACACAGGATATAGCGGGGGGGGCAAGATACGAGCAGTACTTC. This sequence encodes CATQDIAGGARYEQYF.

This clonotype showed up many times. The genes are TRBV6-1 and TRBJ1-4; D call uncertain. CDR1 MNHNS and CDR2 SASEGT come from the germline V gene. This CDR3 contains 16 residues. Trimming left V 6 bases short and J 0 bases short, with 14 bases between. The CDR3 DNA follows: TGTGCCAGCAGGGGCGGTAGGGCAACAACTAATGAAAAACTGTTTTTT. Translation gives CASRGGRATTNEKLFF.

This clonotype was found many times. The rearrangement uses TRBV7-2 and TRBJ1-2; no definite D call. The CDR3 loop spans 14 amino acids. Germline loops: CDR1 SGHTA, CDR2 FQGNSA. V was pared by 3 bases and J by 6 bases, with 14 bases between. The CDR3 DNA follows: TGTGCCAGCAGCTTCCCGGCATCGCGGGATGGCTACACCTTC. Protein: CASSFPASRDGYTF.

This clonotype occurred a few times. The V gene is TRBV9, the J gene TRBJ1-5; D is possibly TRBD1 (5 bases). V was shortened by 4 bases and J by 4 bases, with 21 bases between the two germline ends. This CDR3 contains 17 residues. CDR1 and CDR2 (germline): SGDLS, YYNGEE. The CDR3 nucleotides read TGTGCCAGCAGCCCTTCAAGCCAGGGTAGAGGGAATCAGCCCCAGCATTTT. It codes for CASSPSSQGRGNQPQHF.

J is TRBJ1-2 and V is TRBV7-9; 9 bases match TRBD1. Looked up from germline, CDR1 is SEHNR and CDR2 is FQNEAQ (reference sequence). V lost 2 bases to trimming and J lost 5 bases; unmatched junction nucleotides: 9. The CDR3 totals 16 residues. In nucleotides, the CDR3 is TGTGCCAGCAGCTTACCCAAGACAGGGGGAGAGTATGGCTACACCTTC. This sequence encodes CASSLPKTGGEYGYTF.

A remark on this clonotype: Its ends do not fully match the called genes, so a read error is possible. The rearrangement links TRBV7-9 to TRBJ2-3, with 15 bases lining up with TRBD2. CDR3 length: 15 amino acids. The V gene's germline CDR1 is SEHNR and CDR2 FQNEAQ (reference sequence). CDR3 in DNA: TGCGCCACCAGGACTAGCGGGGGGGCGACAGATACGCAGTATTTT. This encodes CATRTSGGATDTQYF.

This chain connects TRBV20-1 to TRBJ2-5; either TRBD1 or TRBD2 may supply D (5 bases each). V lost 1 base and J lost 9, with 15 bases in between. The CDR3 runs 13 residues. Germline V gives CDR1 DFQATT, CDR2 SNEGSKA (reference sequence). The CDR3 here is CSARGDGDQPQYF. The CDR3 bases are TGCAGTGCTAGAGGGGACGGGGATCAGCCCCAGTACTTC.

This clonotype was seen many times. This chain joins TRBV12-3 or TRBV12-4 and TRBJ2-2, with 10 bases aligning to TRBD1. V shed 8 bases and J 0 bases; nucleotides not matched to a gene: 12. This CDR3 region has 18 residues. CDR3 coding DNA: TGTGCCAGCGGGAGGACAGGGGGTCCTTTGACGAACACCGGGGAGCTGTTTTTT. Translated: CASGRTGGPLTNTGELFF.

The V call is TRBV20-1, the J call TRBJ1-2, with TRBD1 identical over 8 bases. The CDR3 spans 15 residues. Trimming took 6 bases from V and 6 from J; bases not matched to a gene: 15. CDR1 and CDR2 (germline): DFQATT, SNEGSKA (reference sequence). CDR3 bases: TGCAGTGCGTCAGACCAGAGACAGGGGTGGAATGGCTACACCTTC. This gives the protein CSASDQRQGWNGYTF.

The CDR3 DNA sequence: TGTGCCAGCAGTAGGTCAGGGGGCTTCAATCAGCCCCAGCATTTT. Amino acids: CASSRSGGFNQPQHF. The V and J genes are TRBV12-3 or TRBV12-4 and TRBJ1-5; 8 nucleotides line up with TRBD1. V was clipped by 5 bases and J by 3 bases; unmatched bases: 6. CDR3 length: 15 amino acids.

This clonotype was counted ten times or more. In DNA form, the CDR3 reads TGTGCCAGCAGCCGGGGGGGCCTCGGGGAGACCCAGTACTTC. Translation gives CASSRGGLGETQYF. J is TRBJ2-5 and V is TRBV6-5; 8 nucleotides agree with TRBD2. CDR3 length: 14 amino acids. The V gene end was trimmed by 6 bases and the J gene end by 5 bases; junction bases not matched to a gene: 8. Germline V gene data show CDR1 as MNHEY and CDR2 as SVGAGI.

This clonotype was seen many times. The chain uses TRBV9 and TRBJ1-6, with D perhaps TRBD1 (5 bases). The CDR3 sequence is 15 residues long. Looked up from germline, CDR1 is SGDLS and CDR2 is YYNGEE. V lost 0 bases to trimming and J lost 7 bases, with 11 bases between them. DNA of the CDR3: TGTGCCAGCAGCGTAGCTGGGTCAGGGAATTCACCCCTCCACTTT. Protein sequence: CASSVAGSGNSPLHF.

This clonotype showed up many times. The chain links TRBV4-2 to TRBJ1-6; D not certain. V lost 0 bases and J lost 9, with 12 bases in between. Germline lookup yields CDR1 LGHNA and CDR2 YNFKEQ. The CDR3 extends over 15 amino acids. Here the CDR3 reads CASSQEKAGLSPLHF. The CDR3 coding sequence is TGTGCCAGCAGCCAAGAGAAAGCAGGTCTTTCACCCCTCCACTTT.